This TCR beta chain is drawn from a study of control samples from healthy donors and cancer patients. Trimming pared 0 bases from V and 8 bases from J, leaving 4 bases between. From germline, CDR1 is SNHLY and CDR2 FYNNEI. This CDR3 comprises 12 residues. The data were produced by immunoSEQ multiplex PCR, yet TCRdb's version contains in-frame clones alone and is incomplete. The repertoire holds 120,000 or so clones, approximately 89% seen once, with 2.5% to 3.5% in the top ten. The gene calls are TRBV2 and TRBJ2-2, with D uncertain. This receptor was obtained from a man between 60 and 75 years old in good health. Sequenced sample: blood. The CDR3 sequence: CASSEALGELFF. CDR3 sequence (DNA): TGTGCCAGCAGTGAAGCGCTTGGGGAGCTGTTTTTT. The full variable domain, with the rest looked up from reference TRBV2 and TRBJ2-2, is EPEVTQTPSHQVTQMGQEVILRCVPISNHLYFYWYRQILGQKVEFLVSFYNNEISEKSEIFDDQFSVERPDGSNFTLKIRSTKLEDSAMYFCASSEALGELFFGEGSRLTVL.